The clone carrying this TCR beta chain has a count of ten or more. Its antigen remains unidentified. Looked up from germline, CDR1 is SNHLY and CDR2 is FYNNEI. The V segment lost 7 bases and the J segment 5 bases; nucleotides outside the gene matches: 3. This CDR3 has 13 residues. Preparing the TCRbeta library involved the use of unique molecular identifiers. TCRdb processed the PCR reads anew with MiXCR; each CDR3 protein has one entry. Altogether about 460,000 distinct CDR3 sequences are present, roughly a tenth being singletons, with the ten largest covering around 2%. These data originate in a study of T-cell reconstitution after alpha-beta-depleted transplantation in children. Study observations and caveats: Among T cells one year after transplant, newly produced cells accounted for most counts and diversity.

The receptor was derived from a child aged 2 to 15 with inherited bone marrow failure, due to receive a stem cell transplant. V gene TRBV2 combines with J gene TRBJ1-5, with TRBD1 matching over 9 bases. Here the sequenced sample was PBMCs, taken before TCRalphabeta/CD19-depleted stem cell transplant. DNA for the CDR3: TGTGCCAGCAATCGACAGGGGGATCAGCCCCAGCATTTT. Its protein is CASNRQGDQPQHF.